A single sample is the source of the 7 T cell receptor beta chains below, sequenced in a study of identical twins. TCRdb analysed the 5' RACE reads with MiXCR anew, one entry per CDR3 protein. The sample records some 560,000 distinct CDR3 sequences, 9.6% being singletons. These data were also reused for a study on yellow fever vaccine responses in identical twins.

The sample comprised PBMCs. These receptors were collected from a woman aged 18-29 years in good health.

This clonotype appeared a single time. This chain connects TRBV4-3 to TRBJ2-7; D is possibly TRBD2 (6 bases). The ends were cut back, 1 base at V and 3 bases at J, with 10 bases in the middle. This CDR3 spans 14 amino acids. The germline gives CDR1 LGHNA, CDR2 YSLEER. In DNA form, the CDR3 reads TGCGCCAGCAGCCAAGTTCCTAGCGTCTACGAGCAGTACTTC. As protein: CASSQVPSVYEQYF.

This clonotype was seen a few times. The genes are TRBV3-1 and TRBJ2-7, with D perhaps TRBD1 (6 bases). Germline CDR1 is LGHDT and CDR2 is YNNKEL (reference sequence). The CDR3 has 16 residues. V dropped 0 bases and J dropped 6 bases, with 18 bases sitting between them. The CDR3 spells CASSQEGRLKGVEQYF. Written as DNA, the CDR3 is TGTGCCAGCAGCCAAGAAGGACGGCTAAAGGGGGTCGAGCAGTACTTC.

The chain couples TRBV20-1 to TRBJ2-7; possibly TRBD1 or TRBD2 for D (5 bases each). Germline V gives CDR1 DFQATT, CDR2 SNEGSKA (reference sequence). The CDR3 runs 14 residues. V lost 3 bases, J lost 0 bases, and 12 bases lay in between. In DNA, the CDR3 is TGCAGTGCTAGGAGATCGGGGCACTCCTACGAGCAGTACTTC. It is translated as CSARRSGHSYEQYF.

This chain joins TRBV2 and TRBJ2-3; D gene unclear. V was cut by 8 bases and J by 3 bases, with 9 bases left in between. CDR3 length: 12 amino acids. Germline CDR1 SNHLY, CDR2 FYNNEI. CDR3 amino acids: CASEHRTDTQYF. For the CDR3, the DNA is TGTGCCAGCGAACACCGAACAGATACGCAGTATTTT.

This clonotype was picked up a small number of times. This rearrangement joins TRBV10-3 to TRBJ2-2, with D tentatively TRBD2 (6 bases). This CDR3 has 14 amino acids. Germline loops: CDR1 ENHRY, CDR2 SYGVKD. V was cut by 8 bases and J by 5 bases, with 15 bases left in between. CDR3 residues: CAIGDFRGTGELFF. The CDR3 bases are TGTGCCATCGGGGACTTTCGCGGGACCGGGGAGCTGTTTTTT.

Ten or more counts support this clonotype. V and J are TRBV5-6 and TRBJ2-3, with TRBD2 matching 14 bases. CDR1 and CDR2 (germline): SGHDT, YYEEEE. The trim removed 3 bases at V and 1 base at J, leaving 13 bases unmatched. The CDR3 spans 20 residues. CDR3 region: CASSSRSRLAGGPGTDTQYF. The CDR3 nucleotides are TGTGCCAGCAGCTCACGGAGCCGACTAGCGGGGGGGCCCGGCACAGATACGCAGTATTTT.

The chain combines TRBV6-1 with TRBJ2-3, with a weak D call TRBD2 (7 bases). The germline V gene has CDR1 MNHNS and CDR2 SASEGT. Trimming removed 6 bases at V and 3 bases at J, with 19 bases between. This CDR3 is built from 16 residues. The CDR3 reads CASSLGIGGATDTQYF. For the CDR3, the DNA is TGTGCCAGCAGCCTGGGGATAGGGGGGGCTACAGATACGCAGTATTTT.